This entry lists 32 T cell receptor beta chains sequenced from one sample in a study of Graves' ophthalmopathy and Graves' hyperthyroidism. The study amplified TCR beta CDR3 regions using RNA transcripts. RT-PCR with HTBI primers came first, then second-round multiplex PCR. TCRdb independently ran MiXCR on the multiplex PCR reads; one entry per CDR3 protein. The table records 45,000 to 60,000 distinct CDR3 sequences, less than 55% of them present only once. Sequenced: peripheral blood. The receptor source for this set is an adult woman with Graves' ophthalmopathy.

The chain has TRBV20-1 and TRBJ2-1; a weak D match, TRBD2 (6 bases). This CDR3 contains 13 residues. CDR1 and CDR2 (germline): DFQATT, SNEGSKA (reference sequence). V was trimmed by 7 bases and J by 9 bases, leaving 19 bases between them. CDR3 sequence reads: CSGWGGMDTEQFF. Here the CDR3 DNA reads TGCAGTGGATGGGGAGGTATGGACACTGAGCAGTTCTTC.

The chain combines TRBV18 with TRBJ2-5; maybe TRBD2 (6 bases). Germline-derived CDR1 and CDR2 are KGHSH and LQKENI. V shed 6 bases and J shed 0 bases, with 17 bases lying between them. The CDR3 covers 16 residues. The CDR3 loop reads CASSDGIAVDQETQYF. The CDR3 DNA reads as TGTGCCAGCTCGGACGGCATAGCGGTCGACCAAGAGACCCAGTACTTC.

Of note for this clonotype: The junction differs from germline at one of its ends, possibly a read error. The rearrangement links TRBV20-1 to TRBJ1-1; TRBD1 is a possible D gene (5 bases). Per the germline V gene, CDR1 is DFQATT and CDR2 is SNEGSKA (reference sequence). There are 12 residues in the CDR3. The CDR3 sequence: CSASGAWTEACF. As DNA, the CDR3 is TGCAGTGCTAGTGGGGCATGGACTGAAGCTTGCTTC.

This clonotype was seen ten or more times. The J gene is TRBJ2-2, the V gene TRBV12-3 or TRBV12-4, with a possible D match to TRBD2 (6 bases). Trimming stripped 3 bases from V and 2 bases from J, with 10 bases between. CDR3 size: 15 residues. CDR3 in amino acids: CASSFWAGNTGELFF. CDR3 nucleotides: TGTGCCAGCAGTTTTTGGGCGGGAAACACCGGGGAGCTGTTTTTT.

This clonotype was seen at least ten times. This may be a read error, as it is one base from a much larger clone. V is TRBV5-1 and J is TRBJ2-7; D may be TRBD1 (5 bases). Germline V CDR1 and CDR2: SGHRS, YFSETQ. This CDR3 has 14 amino acids. V lost 4 bases, J lost 6 bases, and 17 bases lay in between. The CDR3 sequence is CASSPSTAYCEQYF. Written as DNA, the CDR3 is TGCGCCAGCAGCCCCTCGACAGCCTACTGCGAGCAGTACTTC.

With regard to this clonotype: This may be a read error: a much more frequent sequence differs by one nucleotide. V and J are TRBV27 and TRBJ1-5; D perhaps matches TRBD1 (6 bases). The germline gives CDR1 MNHEY, CDR2 SMNVEV (reference sequence). V dropped 2 bases and J dropped 7 bases, with 12 bases sitting between them. CDR3 length: 14 residues. The CDR3 coding sequence is TGTGCCAGCAGTTTACATTGGGGGGGCCAGCCCCAGCATTTT. Translated, it gives CASSLHWGGQPQHF.

In this sample, this clonotype turned up many times. The CDR3 region has the DNA TGTGCCAGCAGCTTCGGGCAAGTTGAAGCTTTCTTT. Residues: CASSFGQVEAFF. The J gene is TRBJ1-1, the V gene TRBV7-2, with no clear D. This CDR3 has 12 amino acids. Trimming took off 3 bases at V and 7 bases at J, with 9 bases between the two ends. Germline loops: CDR1 SGHTA, CDR2 FQGNSA.

This clonotype is judged medium-sized. V and J are TRBV7-2 and TRBJ1-4; D is possibly TRBD1 (6 bases). With 7 bases removed from V and 5 bases from J, the gap between germline ends came to 17 bases. The V gene's germline CDR1 is SGHTA and CDR2 FQGNSA. CDR3 length: 15 residues. CDR3 sequence reads: CASTAFPGENEKLFF. Here the CDR3 DNA reads TGTGCCAGCACCGCCTTTCCAGGGGAGAATGAAAAACTGTTTTTT.

The rearrangement links TRBV2 to TRBJ1-1; D is perhaps TRBD1 (5 bases). There are 14 residues in the CDR3. Between the trimmed V and J ends, which lost 4 bases and 5 bases, there was a span of 14 bases. Germline V gives CDR1 SNHLY, CDR2 FYNNEI. The CDR3 protein is CASSVSRVRTEAFF. CDR3 nucleotides: TGTGCCAGCAGTGTGTCCAGGGTAAGGACTGAAGCTTTCTTT.

This clonotype was observed at least ten times. The CDR3 loop is CASSLDGSGPYNEQFF. CDR3 sequence (DNA): TGTGCCAGCAGCTTAGATGGTAGCGGGCCTTACAATGAGCAGTTCTTC. The chain uses TRBV7-2 and TRBJ2-1; 7 nucleotides agree with TRBD2. J was trimmed by 4 bases and V by 1 base; bases with no gene match: 7. CDR3 length equals 16 residues. In germline, CDR1 is SGHTA, CDR2 FQGNSA.

With respect to this clonotype: A single base separates this from a much larger clone, so it may be a read error. This chain connects TRBV4-3 to TRBJ2-1, with TRBD2 matching over 9 bases. The CDR3 has 18 amino acids. The germline V gene encodes CDR1 LGHNA and CDR2 YSLEER. CDR3 loop: CAGSQGLGLAGNYNEQFF. The CDR3 DNA is TGCGCCGGCAGCCAGGGCCTCGGGCTAGCGGGAAATTACAATGAGCAGTTCTTC.

This clonotype is deemed medium-sized (0.01 to 0.1%). V is TRBV25-1 and J is TRBJ2-2; D gene ambiguous. This CDR3 comprises 14 residues. Trimming removed 0 bases at V and 5 bases at J, with 7 bases between. From germline, CDR1 is MGHDK and CDR2 SYGVNS. In DNA form, the CDR3 reads TGTGCCAGCAGTGAATATGCGGAGACCGGGGAGCTGTTTTTT. This sequence encodes CASSEYAETGELFF.

V usage is TRBV5-6 and J usage is TRBJ1-1, with TRBD1 as a possible D gene (6 bases). CDR3 length: 16 amino acids. V lost 4 bases to trimming and J lost 7 bases, with 23 bases between them. Germline CDR1 SGHDT, CDR2 YYEEEE. The CDR3 DNA follows: TGTGCCAGCAGCCGTAAGGGCAGGGGTGTCTACAATGAAGCTTTCTTT. It specifies CASSRKGRGVYNEAFF. Together with reference TRBV5-6 and TRBJ1-1, the CDR3 gives the full variable domain: DAGVTQSPTHLIKTRGQQVTLRCSPKSGHDTVSWYQQALGQGPQFIFQYYEEEERQRGNFPDRFSGHQFPNYSSELNVNALLLGDSALYLCASSRKGRGVYNEAFFGQGTRLTVV.

This clonotype has ten or more counts. The chain combines TRBV6-5 with TRBJ2-7; 7 bases are a match to TRBD1. The CDR3 has 17 residues. The ends lost 5 bases at V and 3 bases at J; junction bases unmatched: 16. Germline V gene sequence: CDR1 MNHEY, CDR2 SVGAGI. Written as DNA, the CDR3 is TGTGCCAGCAGTCCCTCTCCCGGGACAGCGGTTTACTACGAGCAGTACTTC. Protein product: CASSPSPGTAVYYEQYF.

On this clonotype: Likely a read error: the CDR3 ends without its conserved phenylalanine or tryptophan. The DNA is omitted, as the CDR3 cannot be located on it reliably, and the CDR3 follows TCRdb's listing. V usage is TRBV27 and J usage is TRBJ2-6; whether TRBD1, the table's D call, matches the DNA was not checked. The germline V gene has CDR1 MNHEY and CDR2 SMNVEV (reference sequence). The CDR3 is 9 amino acids in total, end residues counted. Here the CDR3 reads CASRRTGGT.

CDR3 residues: CSALGTSGIYNEQFF. The CDR3 nucleotides are TGCAGTGCTCTCGGGACTAGCGGGATCTACAATGAGCAGTTCTTC. The chain has TRBV20-1 and TRBJ2-1; TRBD2 matches at 13 bases. CDR3 length equals 15 residues. Germline lookup yields CDR1 DFQATT and CDR2 SNEGSKA (reference sequence). Germline trimming cut 5 bases from V and 3 bases from J; bases unmatched to any gene: 4.

This clonotype was seen at least ten times. The rearrangement uses TRBV28 and TRBJ2-7, with D perhaps being TRBD1 or TRBD2 (5 bases each). Germline CDR1 and CDR2: MDHEN and SYDVKM. The ends were cut back, 3 bases at V and 2 bases at J, with 8 bases in the middle. CDR3 length equals 13 residues. CDR3 sequence: CASSFEGPYEQYF. For the CDR3, the DNA is TGTGCCAGCAGTTTTGAGGGACCCTACGAGCAGTACTTC.

In its sample, this clonotype was seen a few times. The chain uses TRBV19 and TRBJ2-1, with TRBD2 identical over 7 bases. The CDR3 totals 14 residues. CDR1 and CDR2 from the germline V gene are LNHDA and SQIVND (reference sequence). CDR3 in DNA: TGTGCTAGAGATATGGCGGGGGACTACAATGAGCAGTTCTTC. As protein: CARDMAGDYNEQFF.

By sample share, this clonotype is medium-sized. The chain combines TRBV20-1 with TRBJ2-1, with D perhaps matching TRBD2 (6 bases). The CDR3 sequence is 14 residues long. Germline assignment: CDR1 DFQATT and CDR2 SNEGSKA (reference sequence). V was shortened by 6 bases and J by 6 bases, with 18 bases between the two germline ends. The CDR3 DNA is TGCAGTGCGGAGCGGGCGACGACCCTCAATGAGCAGTTCTTC. It translates to CSAERATTLNEQFF.

Ten or more counts support this clonotype. V gene TRBV6-2 or TRBV6-3 combines with J gene TRBJ2-2; a weak D match, TRBD1 (6 bases). V shed 2 bases and J shed 3 bases, with 13 bases lying between them. The germline V gene encodes CDR1 MNHEY and CDR2 SVGEGT. The length of the CDR3 is 16 residues. The CDR3 DNA reads TGTGCCAGCAGTTACAGGACAGACGGATACACCGGGGAGCTGTTTTTT. Translating gives CASSYRTDGYTGELFF.

V usage is TRBV7-2 and J usage is TRBJ2-5; D is unresolved. The CDR3 consists of 10 residues. Germline CDR1 reads SGHTA; CDR2 reads FQGNSA. The V end lost 5 bases, the J end lost 7 bases, and 5 bases lay between the germline ends. The chain's CDR3 is CASSARTQYF. DNA of the CDR3: TGTGCCAGCAGCGCTCGGACCCAGTACTTC.

This clonotype was counted ten times or more. J is TRBJ1-5 and V is TRBV20-1; perhaps TRBD1 as D (5 bases). CDR3 length: 14 amino acids. V lost 0 bases to trimming and J lost 2 bases, with 8 bases between them. Germline assignment: CDR1 DFQATT and CDR2 SNEGSKA (reference sequence). The CDR3 sequence is CSARDLQGNQPQHF. Here the CDR3 DNA reads TGCAGTGCTAGAGATTTACAGGGCAATCAGCCCCAGCATTTT.

The rearrangement joins TRBV7-8 to TRBJ2-5; D is undetermined. Germline-derived CDR1 and CDR2 are SGHVS and FQNEAQ. Trimming stripped 4 bases from V and 9 bases from J, with 15 bases between. The CDR3 runs to 13 residues. Here the CDR3 DNA reads TGTGCCAGCAGCTCGCACAGATTCCAGCCCCAGTACTTC. This gives the protein CASSSHRFQPQYF.

This rearrangement joins TRBV18 to TRBJ1-1; D might be TRBD1 (6 bases). Between the trimmed V and J ends, which lost 0 bases and 1 base, there was a span of 24 bases. The CDR3 loop spans 20 amino acids. CDR1 and CDR2 (germline): KGHSH, LQKENI. In nucleotides, the CDR3 is TGTGCCAGCTCACCACCTAAAGGAGCCAGGGGACATTCACCGAACACTGAAGCTTTCTTT. It codes for CASSPPKGARGHSPNTEAFF.

This clonotype came up many times. CDR3 bases: TGTGCCAGCAGTTTAGCCCCGGGGCTCTCCTACGAGCAGTACTTC. Its protein product is CASSLAPGLSYEQYF. V and J are TRBV12-3 or TRBV12-4 and TRBJ2-7; tentatively, D is TRBD1 or TRBD2 (5 bases each). This CDR3 spans 15 amino acids. The V end was cut by 0 bases, the J end by 0 bases, with 9 bases between.

Remarks on this clonotype: A much larger clone lies a single base off, so this may be a read error. V gene TRBV30 combines with J gene TRBJ1-1; TRBD1 matches at 7 bases. CDR3 length equals 11 residues. Germline V gives CDR1 GTSNPN, CDR2 SVGIG (reference sequence). CDR3 amino acids: CATDRNTEALF. CDR3 in DNA: TGTGCCACGGACAGGAACACTGAAGCTCTCTTT.

This chain uses TRBV7-2 with TRBJ1-2; D unresolved. Germline assignment: CDR1 SGHTA and CDR2 FQGNSA. Trimming left V 1 base short and J 8 bases short, with 8 bases between. The CDR3 runs to 12 residues. The CDR3 DNA follows: TGTGCCAGCAGCTTAGAGGGTTTCGGCTACACCTTC. Protein sequence: CASSLEGFGYTF.

This clonotype was seen ten or more times. This rearrangement joins TRBV20-1 to TRBJ1-2; D call uncertain. The CDR3 is 11 amino acids. Germline V gives CDR1 DFQATT, CDR2 SNEGSKA (reference sequence). The CDR3 DNA is TGCAACCCGAGAGGAACTTATGGCTACACCTTC. As protein: CNPRGTYGYTF.

This rearrangement joins TRBV11-2 to TRBJ2-3; D is possibly TRBD2 (5 bases). CDR1 is SGHAT and CDR2 is FQNNGV in the germline V gene. V gave up 3 bases and J gave up 3 bases, with 16 bases separating them. The CDR3 length is 16 residues. CDR3 protein: CASSLPVEGGTDTQYF. The CDR3 DNA sequence: TGTGCCAGCAGCTTGCCGGTAGAGGGCGGAACAGATACGCAGTATTTT.

For this clonotype: An end of the junction does not agree with germline; a read error may underlie this. This chain connects TRBV6-6 to TRBJ1-6; unclear D gene. The germline V gene encodes CDR1 MNHNY and CDR2 SVGAGI (reference sequence). This CDR3 region has 16 residues. The CDR3 sequence: CASSFPATEGDSPLHF. In nucleotides, the CDR3 is TGCGCCAGCAGTTTTCCGGCGACGGAGGGCGATTCACCCCTCCACTTT.

Many counts were recorded for this clonotype. V gene TRBV12-3 or TRBV12-4 combines with J gene TRBJ1-2; 9 bases fit TRBD1. V dropped 6 bases and J dropped 3; count of bases not matched to a gene: 2. The CDR3 runs to 13 residues. For the CDR3, the DNA is TGTGCCAGCAGGACAGGGGGAGACTATGGCTACACCTTC. As protein: CASRTGGDYGYTF.

This clonotype has a count of ten or more. The chain is built from TRBV6-6 and TRBJ1-1; D is unresolved. Germline CDR1 reads MNHNY; CDR2 reads SVGAGI (reference sequence). The V end was cut by 0 bases, the J end by 3 bases, with 8 bases between. The CDR3 totals 14 residues. The CDR3 reads CASSYSSLDTEAFF. DNA of the CDR3: TGTGCCAGCAGTTACTCCTCCCTGGACACTGAAGCTTTCTTT.